This T cell receptor (beta chain) was identified during a study of shared clonotypes between healthy human individuals. Findings and limits, study-wide: Memory subsets had estimated richness that was generally smaller than that of naive subsets.

Concerning this clone: Its antigen remains unknown.

CDR1 and CDR2 from the germline V gene are SGHRS and YFSETQ. The CDR3 has 16 amino acids. The V end was cut by 3 bases, the J end by 3 bases, with 15 bases between. Study donors comprised healthy, HIV-negative adults devoid of recent acute infection or vaccination. Method: immunoSEQ multiplex PCR; TCRdb's copy keeps in-frame clones and lacks some. In the table there are millions of clones, approximately 94% of which are singletons. V is TRBV5-1 and J is TRBJ1-4; possible D gene TRBD1, 6 bases. The sequenced sample was naive CD4+ T cells sorted from blood. Documented subset: CD45RA+ positively selected. The sequence was collected from a man between 18 and 29 years old in good health. CDR3 DNA sequence: TGCGCCAGCAGCTCGAACCCGGGACAACCTAATGAAAAACTGTTTTTT. As protein: CASSSNPGQPNEKLFF.